These 20 T cell receptor beta chains share one sample of origin, sequenced in a study of glioma-infiltrating T cells. The iRepertoire nested amplicon-rescue multiplex PCR amplified TCR alpha and beta CDR3s from RNA. TCRdb fed the multiplex PCR reads into MiXCR, producing one record per CDR3 protein. The data show under 150,000 distinct CDR3 sequences, with around 42% seen just once and around 20% held by the top ten. The sample taken for sequencing was glioma tissue, nonneoplastic brain tissue, or PBMCs (not recorded which). The receptor set was obtained from a human donor with low-grade glioma or glioblastoma, undergoing nonglioma brain surgery, or in good health (not recorded which).

The CDR3 here is CASSLSGRYEQYF. The CDR3 DNA follows: TGCGCCAGCAGCTTAAGCGGGAGGTACGAGCAGTACTTC. The rearrangement links TRBV5-1 to TRBJ2-7, with 9 nucleotides matching TRBD2. The germline V gene has CDR1 SGHRS and CDR2 YFSETQ. This CDR3 comprises 13 residues. The J segment lost 4 bases and the V segment lost 2 bases, leaving 1 base of the junction unmatched.

This chain joins TRBV6-5 and TRBJ2-7; tentative D call: TRBD2 (6 bases). The germline CDR1 and CDR2 sequences are MNHEY and SVGAGI. CDR3 length: 17 amino acids. V dropped 0 bases and J dropped 2 bases, with 17 bases sitting between them. This CDR3 is CASSYSGWAGTTYEQYF. CDR3 in DNA: TGTGCCAGCAGTTACTCGGGGTGGGCGGGGACCACCTACGAGCAGTACTTC.

This chain links TRBV7-2 with TRBJ2-3; 7 bases match TRBD2. Germline values: CDR1 SGHTA, CDR2 FQGNSA. V trimming: 1 base; J trimming: 1 base; junction bases outside the gene matches: 8. The CDR3 has 17 residues. The CDR3 is CASSLGLGGSGTDTQYF. CDR3 sequence (DNA): TGTGCCAGCAGCTTAGGTTTGGGAGGGAGTGGCACAGATACGCAGTATTTT.

This clonotype has more than one count but fewer than ten. V gene TRBV20-1 combines with J gene TRBJ2-1, with a tentative D call TRBD2 (6 bases). CDR3 length equals 14 residues. Germline V gene data show CDR1 as DFQATT and CDR2 as SNEGSKA (reference sequence). V dropped 3 bases and J dropped 2 bases, with 11 bases sitting between them. This chain's CDR3 is CSASRGRAYNEQFF. The CDR3 DNA is TGCAGTGCTAGTCGGGGGAGAGCCTACAATGAGCAGTTCTTC.

This clonotype was picked up a small number of times. This chain uses TRBV27 with TRBJ1-5; D is perhaps TRBD1 (6 bases). V gave up 4 bases and J gave up 7 bases, with 11 bases separating them. Germline V gives CDR1 MNHEY, CDR2 SMNVEV (reference sequence). This CDR3 has 13 residues. The DNA of the CDR3 is TGTGCCAGCAGTTCTCTACAGGGCCAGCCCCAGCATTTT. It yields the protein CASSSLQGQPQHF.

J is TRBJ1-2 and V is TRBV27; D is possibly TRBD1 (5 bases). The length of the CDR3 is 13 residues. V lost 6 bases and J 4 bases, leaving 12 bases between the germline ends. Germline V gene lookup returns CDR1 MNHEY and CDR2 SMNVEV (reference sequence). The DNA for the CDR3 is TGTGCCAGCAGCGGGGGACCGACCTATGGCTACACCTTC. Its translation: CASSGGPTYGYTF.

This clonotype came up a few times. The V and J genes are TRBV3-1 and TRBJ1-2; no clear D. Deletions cut 2 bases from V and 8 bases from J, with 9 bases between. The V gene's germline CDR1 is LGHDT and CDR2 YNNKEL (reference sequence). The CDR3 length is 12 residues. The CDR3 nucleotides are TGTGCCAGCAGCCAAAGAGAAAACGGCTACACCTTC. Its protein is CASSQRENGYTF.

Only one count was recorded for this clonotype. A much larger clone is a single base away; this may be a read error. The chain has TRBV20-1 and TRBJ2-5; D not certain. The J call may be mistaken, given a closer DNA end match to TRBJ2-7. Germline V lookup: CDR1 DFQATT, CDR2 SNEGSKA (reference sequence). This CDR3 contains 11 residues. CDR3 nucleotide sequence: TGCAGTGCTAACGTAGATTACGAGCAGTACTTC. Translation: CSANVDYEQYF.

This clonotype was counted between two and nine times. V is TRBV19 and J is TRBJ2-1; D may correspond to TRBD1 or TRBD2 (7 bases each). This CDR3 region has 16 residues. Germline V gene sequence: CDR1 LNHDA, CDR2 SQIVND (reference sequence). The germline V and J ends were trimmed by 3 bases and 4 bases, with 16 bases remaining between them. This CDR3 reads CASSILRGGNYNEQFF. The CDR3 nucleotides read TGTGCCAGTAGTATCCTCAGGGGGGGGAATTACAATGAGCAGTTCTTC.

J is TRBJ1-1 and V is TRBV18; D is ambiguous. The CDR3 spans 15 residues. The germline V gene has CDR1 KGHSH and CDR2 LQKENI. V was cut by 3 bases and J by 2 bases, with 13 bases left in between. The CDR3 spells CASSPTLTDNTEAFF. The CDR3 bases are TGTGCCAGCTCACCGACCTTAACGGACAACACTGAAGCTTTCTTT.

This clonotype turned up a few times. This sequence joins TRBV4-1 and TRBJ2-3; D is possibly TRBD2 (5 bases). Trimming pared 3 bases from V and 0 bases from J, leaving 7 bases between. The CDR3 totals 14 residues. Germline values: CDR1 MGHRA, CDR2 YSYEKL. Here the CDR3 DNA reads TGCGCCAGCAGCCAGAGGGAAAGCACAGATACGCAGTATTTT. It codes for CASSQRESTDTQYF.

As concerns this clonotype: This may be a read error, as it is one base from a much larger clone. The conserved final phenylalanine or tryptophan is absent from the CDR3, which likely points to a read error. The genes are TRBV20-1 and TRBJ1-1; TRBD1 matches at 7 bases. Losses at the gene ends were 5 bases for V and 0 bases for J; bases not matched to a gene: 3. This CDR3 spans 13 amino acids. Germline-derived CDR1 and CDR2 are DFQATT and SNEGSKA (reference sequence). The chain's CDR3 is CSAPGQMNTEAFI. The CDR3 DNA is TGCAGTGCTCCGGGACAGATGAACACTGAAGCTTTCATT.

There are many counts of this clonotype. J is TRBJ2-3 and V is TRBV6-1; possibly TRBD2 for D (5 bases). The CDR3 has 13 amino acids. Germline V gene sequence: CDR1 MNHNS, CDR2 SASEGT. The V end lost 5 bases, the J end lost 2 bases, and 8 bases lay between the germline ends. The CDR3 nucleotides read TGTGCCAGCAGTCCCGGGGACACAGATACGCAGTATTTT. This encodes CASSPGDTDTQYF.

The rearrangement uses TRBV20-1 and TRBJ2-1, with 11 bases that match TRBD2. CDR3 size: 17 residues. J gave up 9 bases and V 0 bases, and 13 bases lay outside the gene matches. Germline V CDR1 and CDR2: DFQATT, SNEGSKA (reference sequence). The CDR3 loop reads CSARDMVGTSGTSEQFF. The CDR3 DNA sequence: TGCAGTGCTAGAGATATGGTAGGGACTAGCGGTACATCTGAGCAGTTCTTC.

The chain joins TRBV6-6 to TRBJ2-7; D unclear. In germline, CDR1 is MNHNY, CDR2 SVGAGI (reference sequence). This CDR3 contains 16 residues. Trimming pared 0 bases from V and 1 base from J, leaving 13 bases between. This chain's CDR3 is CASSYSTMHGSYEQYF. The CDR3 DNA reads TGTGCCAGCAGTTACTCGACGATGCACGGGTCCTACGAGCAGTACTTC.

This clonotype has at least ten counts. CDR3 amino acids: CASKKGLSTDTQYF. CDR3 DNA: TGTGCCAGCAAAAAGGGATTGAGCACAGATACGCAGTATTTT. This chain connects TRBV6-1 to TRBJ2-3; D not resolved. Germline V gene lookup returns CDR1 MNHNS and CDR2 SASEGT. The CDR3 runs 14 residues. Trimming left V 7 bases short and J 0 bases short, with 11 bases between.

This chain links TRBV4-1 with TRBJ2-5; possibly TRBD2 for D (6 bases). V lost 4 bases and J 2 bases, leaving 11 bases between the germline ends. CDR3 size: 14 residues. CDR1 is MGHRA and CDR2 is YSYEKL in the germline V gene. The CDR3 spells CASSPLADQETQYF. The DNA for the CDR3 is TGCGCCAGCAGCCCACTAGCAGATCAAGAGACCCAGTACTTC.

The chain employs TRBV28 and TRBJ2-5; 9 bases are shared with TRBD2. Germline V gene data show CDR1 as MDHEN and CDR2 as SYDVKM. CDR3 length equals 15 residues. The J segment lost 5 bases and the V segment lost 5 bases, leaving 9 bases of the junction unmatched. The CDR3 sequence: CASSEAGGVVETQYF. Written as DNA, the CDR3 is TGTGCCAGCAGTGAAGCGGGAGGTGTTGTTGAGACCCAGTACTTC.

The sample holds a few counts of this clonotype. This chain connects TRBV20-1 to TRBJ1-3; 7 bases agree with TRBD1. V shed 3 bases, J shed 4 bases, and the junction held 6 bases outside the gene matches. The V gene's germline CDR1 is DFQATT and CDR2 SNEGSKA (reference sequence). This CDR3 is 14 amino acids long. As DNA, the CDR3 is TGCAGTGCTAGGGGGACAGCCTCGGGAAACACCATATATTTT. Its protein is CSARGTASGNTIYF.

The chain combines TRBV2 with TRBJ2-3, with 9 bases fitting TRBD2. CDR3 length: 15 residues. CDR1 SNHLY and CDR2 FYNNEI come from the germline V gene. V was pared by 8 bases and J by 0 bases, with 6 bases of the junction left unmatched. CDR3 region: CASAGGTASTDTQYF. For the CDR3, the DNA is TGTGCCAGCGCGGGGGGGACAGCTAGCACAGATACGCAGTATTTT.